The TCR beta chain described here comes from a study of CD8 T cells in Susac syndrome. General study findings and limits: It was acknowledged by the study that relatively few individuals were included in its TCR sequencing and HLA analysis.

Random hexamers were used to reverse transcribe the RNA input (about 0.45 to 1 ug). It was immunoSEQ multiplex PCR that amplified TCR beta CDR3 across 54 Vbeta and 13 Jbeta. One entry per CDR3 protein, called by TCRdb with MiXCR from the immunoSEQ multiplex PCR reads. The repertoire holds about 280,000 distinct CDR3 sequences, 70% to 90% seen once, with around 0.11% in the top ten. CD8+ and CD4+ T cells from blood underwent TCR beta sequencing, which was carried out in a high-throughput format. V gave up 3 bases and J gave up 0 bases, with 6 bases separating them. The CDR3 totals 14 residues. CDR1 is SNHLY, CDR2 FYNNEI, per germline. Details on this clonotype: The antigen remains unidentified.

This chain links TRBV2 with TRBJ1-5; D gene uncertain. This TCR came from a human donor with multiple sclerosis. Input material: CD8+ T cells from PBMCs. For the CDR3, the DNA is TGTGCCAGCAGTGATACAGATAGCAATCAGCCCCAGCATTTT. The encoded protein is CASSDTDSNQPQHF. Using reference TRBV2 and TRBJ1-5 for the parts outside the CDR3, the full variable domain is EPEVTQTPSHQVTQMGQEVILRCVPISNHLYFYWYRQILGQKVEFLVSFYNNEISEKSEIFDDQFSVERPDGSNFTLKIRSTKLEDSAMYFCASSDTDSNQPQHFGDGTRLSIL.